These 4 T cell receptor beta chains were all obtained from the same sample, sequenced in a study of T cell responses to AZD1222 COVID-19 vaccine. This table comes from immunoSEQ multiplex PCR, and its TCRdb copy is limited to in-frame clones, with some not included. The sample includes 150,000 or so clones, 85% to 95% of them seen just once. The sequenced sample was peripheral blood, obtained on day 0 of AZD1222 vaccination. These receptors were collected from an adult in good health.

The chain combines TRBV7-2 with TRBJ2-7; 9 bases agree with TRBD1. Germline V gene data show CDR1 as SGHTA and CDR2 as FQGNSA. Trimming removed 5 bases from V and 4 bases from J; junction bases left unmatched: 3. The CDR3 contains 13 residues. The CDR3 region has the DNA TGTGCCAGCAGCCCGGGACAGGGATACGAGCAGTACTTC. Its protein product is CASSPGQGYEQYF.

The chain employs TRBV6-2 or TRBV6-3 and TRBJ1-2, with unresolved D. With 6 bases removed from V and 4 bases from J, the gap between germline ends came to 21 bases. The CDR3 is 16 amino acids. The germline V gene has CDR1 MNHEY and CDR2 SVGEGT. The CDR3: CASSPAVGNDIYGYTF. DNA for the CDR3: TGTGCCAGCAGCCCTGCGGTGGGAAACGACATCTATGGCTACACCTTC.

The CDR3 region has the DNA TGTGCCAGCAGACTGACAGGAGCTTTGAACACTGAAGCTTTCTTT. This encodes CASRLTGALNTEAFF. The chain is built from TRBV3-1 (or the pseudogene TRBV3-2) and TRBJ1-1, with D possibly matching TRBD1 (6 bases). The CDR3 consists of 15 residues. CDR1 and CDR2 (germline): LGHDT, YNNKEL (reference sequence). V dropped 6 bases and J dropped 0 bases, with 14 bases sitting between them.

V and J are TRBV11-3 and TRBJ2-7, with 7 bases identical to TRBD2. Per germline, CDR1 SGHNT and CDR2 YENEEA. V was pared by 0 bases and J by 2 bases, with 4 bases of the junction left unmatched. The CDR3 contains 15 residues. In DNA form, the CDR3 reads TGTGCCAGCAGCTTAGAACCCGGACTAGCCTACGAGCAGTACTTC. It codes for CASSLEPGLAYEQYF.